Here is one T cell receptor (beta chain) with its context. This specimen comes from a study of cytomegalovirus exposure and HLA in healthy donors. Study overall: As an earlier analysis found, roughly 170 million T cells yielded 117 million unique TCR beta sequences.

PCR involved 60 Vbeta and 13 Jbeta primers. In the authors' workflow: Per a later analysis, the number of unique TCR beta chains was around 79 million, of which about 11 million were shared. Using immunoSEQ multiplex PCR, the repertoire was profiled, and TCRdb retains in-frame clones only, with some absent. The D gene and trimming were derived from the DNA, and the V and J assignments and clone size from that table. The sample carries 160,000 or so clones, around 76% recorded once. This TCR derives from a man in his 60s in good health and CMV-seronegative. The sequenced material came from PBMCs.

The CDR3 reads CASSPAGQGFLYQPQHF. DNA for the CDR3: TGTGCCAGCAGTCCAGCGGGACAGGGGTTTTTGTATCAGCCCCAGCATTTT. This chain uses TRBV27 with TRBJ1-5, with TRBD1 identical over 10 bases. Germline assignment: CDR1 MNHEY and CDR2 SMNVEV (reference sequence). The CDR3 spans 17 residues. The trim removed 5 bases at V and 5 bases at J, leaving 12 bases unmatched.